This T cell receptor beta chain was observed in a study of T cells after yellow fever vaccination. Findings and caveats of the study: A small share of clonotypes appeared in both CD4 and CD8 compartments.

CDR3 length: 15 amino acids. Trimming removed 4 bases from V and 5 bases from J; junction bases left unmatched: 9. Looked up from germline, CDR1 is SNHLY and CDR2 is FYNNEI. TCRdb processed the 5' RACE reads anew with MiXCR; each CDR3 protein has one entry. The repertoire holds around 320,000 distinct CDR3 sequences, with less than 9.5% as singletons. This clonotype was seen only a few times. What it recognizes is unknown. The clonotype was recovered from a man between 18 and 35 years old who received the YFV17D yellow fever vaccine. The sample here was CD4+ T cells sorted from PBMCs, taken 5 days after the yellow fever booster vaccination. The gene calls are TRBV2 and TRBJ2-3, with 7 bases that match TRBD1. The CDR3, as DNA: TGTGCCAGCAGTGTCGCGACAGGGTCGCAAGATACGCAGTATTTT. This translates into CASSVATGSQDTQYF.